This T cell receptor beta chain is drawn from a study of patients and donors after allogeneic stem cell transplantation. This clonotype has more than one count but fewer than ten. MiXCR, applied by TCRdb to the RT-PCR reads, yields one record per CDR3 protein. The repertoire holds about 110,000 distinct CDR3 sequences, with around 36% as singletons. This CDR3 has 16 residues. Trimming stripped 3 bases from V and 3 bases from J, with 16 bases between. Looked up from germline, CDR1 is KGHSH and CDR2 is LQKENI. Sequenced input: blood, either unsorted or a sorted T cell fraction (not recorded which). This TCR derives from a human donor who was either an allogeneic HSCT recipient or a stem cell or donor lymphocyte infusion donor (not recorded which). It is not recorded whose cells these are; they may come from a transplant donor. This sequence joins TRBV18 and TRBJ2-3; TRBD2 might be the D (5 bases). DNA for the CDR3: TGTGCCAGCTCACCTATTAGTGGCAGGACTACAGATACGCAGTATTTT. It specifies CASSPISGRTTDTQYF.